Listed here are 3 T cell receptor beta chains from one sample, sequenced in a study of graft-versus-host responses after intestinal transplantation (dated by TCRdb to 2020 to 2022). The time point label of this sample denotes: cells obtained before transplantation from donor or recipient. No cognate antigen is known for these TCRs. The library was built by means of the immunoSEQ multiplex PCR assay. As stored in TCRdb, this immuneACCESS dataset retains in-frame rearrangements with V and J assigned. A fraction of the clones does not appear; measured against another copy, unresolved V genes explain less than half of the discrepancy, and the remainder lacks a known reason. In all, the sample holds about 100,000 clones, and over 80% of those were seen once. Together, the top ten hold around 6% of the sample. The sample consisted of unstimulated CD8+ T cells sorted from spleen or lymph node cells, taken before intestinal transplant. These receptors were collected from a human donor who received an intestinal transplant.

The rearrangement links TRBV2 to TRBJ1-2; possibly TRBD1 for D (5 bases). The V and J ends lost 8 bases and 5 bases respectively, with 12 bases between them. Germline lookup yields CDR1 SNHLY and CDR2 FYNNEI. The CDR3 is made up of 12 amino acids. Here the CDR3 DNA reads TGTGCCAGCCGAGGGGTGCGGTATGGCTACACCTTC. This sequence encodes CASRGVRYGYTF.

The V and J genes are TRBV29-1 and TRBJ2-2, with D unresolved. The CDR3 loop spans 13 amino acids. Germline V gene lookup returns CDR1 SQVTM and CDR2 ANQGSEA. V lost 7 bases, J lost 4 bases, and 13 bases lay in between. CDR3 sequence (DNA): TGCAGCGCCGTGGGCCCGAGCACCGGGGAGCTGTTTTTT. Protein product: CSAVGPSTGELFF.

This clone was seen just once. This chain connects TRBV5-5 to TRBJ1-2; D may be TRBD1 (6 bases). The CDR3 loop spans 14 amino acids. Between the trimmed V and J ends, which lost 4 bases and 5 bases, there was a span of 15 bases. Germline V gene sequence: CDR1 SGHKS, CDR2 YYEKEE (reference sequence). CDR3 residues: CASSQTGTQYGYTF. CDR3 in DNA: TGTGCCAGCAGCCAAACCGGGACACAGTATGGCTACACCTTC.